A single sample is the source of the 10 T cell receptor beta chains below, sequenced in a study of radiation and T cells in renal cell carcinoma. This sample's time point: blood 2 weeks post-SBRT. Treatment noted: 15 Gy SBRT to primary tumor, nephrectomy 4 weeks later. TCRdb's copy holds only in-frame clones and misses some; the assay was immunoSEQ multiplex PCR. The sample yields more than 75,000 clones, 80% to 90% seen once. The sample was blood, taken from a patient whose treatment included radiotherapy and nephrectomy. The source of these receptors is a woman between 45 and 65 years old with renal cell carcinoma.

Notes on this clone: Other DNA sequences in the same sample also yield this CDR3. The chain employs TRBV25-1 and TRBJ1-5; D ambiguous. Germline V gene lookup returns CDR1 MGHDK and CDR2 SYGVNS. Between the trimmed V and J ends, which lost 0 bases and 4 bases, there was a span of 7 bases. CDR3 size: 14 residues. The CDR3 DNA reads as TGTGCCAGCAGTGAATACGGGGATAATCAGCCCCAGCATTTT. The encoded protein is CASSEYGDNQPQHF. Looking up the rest from reference TRBV25-1 and TRBJ1-5 gives the full variable domain: EADIYQTPRYLVIGTGKKITLECSQTMGHDKMYWYQQDPGMELHLIHYSYGVNSTEKGDLSSESTVSRIRTEHFPLTLESARPSHTSQYLCASSEYGDNQPQHFGDGTRLSIL.

V usage is TRBV28 and J usage is TRBJ1-4; the match to TRBD1 covers 8 bases. Trimming cost V 3 bases and J 11 bases; bases outside gene matches: 8. Germline assignment: CDR1 MDHEN and CDR2 SYDVKM. This CDR3 is built from 14 residues. The CDR3 loop is CASSFSQGAGKLFF. In DNA form, the CDR3 reads TGTGCCAGCAGTTTCAGTCAGGGGGCCGGGAAACTGTTTTTT.

The chain has TRBV7-9 and TRBJ1-2; D gene uncertain. Germline values: CDR1 SEHNR, CDR2 FQNEAQ (reference sequence). V lost 5 bases and J 4 bases, leaving 14 bases between the germline ends. CDR3 size: 14 residues. The CDR3 region is CASSLSELGYGYTF. The CDR3 coding sequence is TGTGCCAGCAGCCTCAGTGAGCTTGGCTATGGCTACACCTTC. Full variable domain (outside the CDR3, taken from reference TRBV7-9 and TRBJ1-2): DTGVSQNPRHKITKRGQNVTFRCDPISEHNRLYWYRQTLGQGPEFLTYFQNEAQLEKSRLLSDRFSAERPKGSFSTLEIQRTEQGDSAMYLCASSLSELGYGYTFGSGTRLTVV.

This clone was seen more than once but under ten times. This chain uses TRBV7-2 with TRBJ2-5; 12 nucleotides match TRBD2. V shed 5 bases and J 1 base; nucleotides not matched to a gene: 2. CDR1 SGHTA and CDR2 FQGNSA come from the germline V gene. CDR3 size: 15 residues. DNA for the CDR3: TGTGCCAGCAGCCGGACTAGCGGGATCCAAGAGACCCAGTACTTC. Protein product: CASSRTSGIQETQYF.

The chain joins TRBV6-5 to TRBJ1-5, with 10 bases lining up with TRBD1. V shed 7 bases, J shed 6 bases, and the junction held 6 bases outside the gene matches. Germline V gene sequence: CDR1 MNHEY, CDR2 SVGAGI. CDR3 length equals 14 residues. CDR3 sequence: CASTQTGGTQPQHF. For the CDR3, the DNA is TGTGCCAGCACCCAGACAGGGGGCACTCAGCCCCAGCATTTT.

Of note for this clone: The germline gene is not matched at one end of the junction; a read error may be the cause. The chain recombines TRBV6-5 with TRBJ2-1, with D uncertain. Germline CDR1 reads MNHEY; CDR2 reads SVGAGI. This CDR3 is 14 amino acids long. The CDR3 nucleotides read TGTGCCAGCAGTGGAGCGAGCTCCTACGATGAGCAGTTCTTC. This translates into CASSGASSYDEQFF.

This clone was picked up one time. The gene calls are TRBV18 and TRBJ2-7; 9 bases are shared with TRBD1. The germline V gene encodes CDR1 KGHSH and CDR2 LQKENI. Trimming cost V 3 bases and J 3 bases; bases outside gene matches: 6. The CDR3 totals 15 residues. This CDR3 reads CASSPFRDRDYEQYF. The CDR3 nucleotides are TGTGCCAGCTCACCCTTCCGGGACAGGGACTACGAGCAGTACTTC.

The CDR3 coding sequence is TGCGCCAGCAGCCAATTACAGGGGGCGAACACCGGGGAGCTGTTTTTT. Encoded protein: CASSQLQGANTGELFF. This sequence joins TRBV4-3 and TRBJ2-2; 8 bases align to TRBD1. Germline CDR1 reads LGHNA; CDR2 reads YSLEER. The CDR3 consists of 16 residues. V was clipped by 2 bases and J by 0 bases; unmatched bases: 2.

The rearrangement joins TRBV5-8 to TRBJ2-2; perhaps TRBD1 as D (6 bases). Trimming removed 4 bases at V and 14 bases at J, with 21 bases between. This CDR3 has 14 residues. The germline V gene has CDR1 SGHTS and CDR2 YDEGEE. Here the CDR3 DNA reads TGTGCCAGCAGCAAAGGACAGAGGACTTCTGCCCTGTTTTTT. Its protein is CASSKGQRTSALFF.

V is TRBV9 and J is TRBJ2-2; perhaps TRBD1 as D (6 bases). The CDR3 consists of 15 residues. CDR1 and CDR2 from the germline V gene are SGDLS and YYNGEE. Trimming shortened V by 4 bases and J by 0 bases, and 10 bases separated the two germline ends. CDR3 amino acids: CASSWGTTNTGELFF. The CDR3 DNA reads as TGTGCCAGCAGCTGGGGGACAACGAACACCGGGGAGCTGTTTTTT.